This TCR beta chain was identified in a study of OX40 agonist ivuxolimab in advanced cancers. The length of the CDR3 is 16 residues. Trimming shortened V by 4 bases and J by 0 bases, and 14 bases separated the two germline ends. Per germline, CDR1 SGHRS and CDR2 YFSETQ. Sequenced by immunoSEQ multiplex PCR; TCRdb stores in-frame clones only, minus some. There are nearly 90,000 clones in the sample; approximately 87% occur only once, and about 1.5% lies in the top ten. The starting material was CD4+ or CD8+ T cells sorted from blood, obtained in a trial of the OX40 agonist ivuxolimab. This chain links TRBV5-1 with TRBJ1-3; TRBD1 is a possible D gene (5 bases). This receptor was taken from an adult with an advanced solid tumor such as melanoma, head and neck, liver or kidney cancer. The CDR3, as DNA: TGCGCCAGCAGCCCCCCCAGGGCCGTCTCTGGAAACACCATATATTTT. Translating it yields CASSPPRAVSGNTIYF. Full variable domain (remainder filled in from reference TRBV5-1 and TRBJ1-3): KAGVTQTPRYLIKTRGQQVTLSCSPISGHRSVSWYQQTPGQGLQFLFEYFSETQRNKGNFPGRFSGRQFSNSRSEMNVSTLELGDSALYLCASSPPRAVSGNTIYFGEGSWLTVV.